These T cell receptor beta chains were read from a single sample in a study of cytomegalovirus exposure and HLA in healthy donors. TCRdb's copy holds only in-frame clones and misses some; the assay was immunoSEQ multiplex PCR. The table has 50,000 to 65,000 clones, more than 65% seen once. The specimen was PBMCs. Receptor source: a woman aged 18-29 years in good health and CMV-seronegative. Both conserved end residues are part of each CDR3. The D gene is left open where the match is weak. Not all rows give a size; the values are once, few, many and, for expanded clones, a class.

clone_size	v_call	j_call	d_call	cdr3_nt	cdr3_aa
NA	TRBV11-2	TRBJ1-2	NA	TGTGCCAGCAGCTCAAACCAGGACACCCTCTATGGCTACACCTTC	CASSSNQDTLYGYTF
once	TRBV5-6	TRBJ2-7	TRBD2	TGTGCCAGCAGCTTGGTAGGTAGCGGGACCTCCTACGAGCAGTACTTC	CASSLVGSGTSYEQYF
NA	TRBV19	TRBJ2-6	TRBD1	TGTGCCAGTAGTACGGGGGACAGGGTTGGGGCCAACGTCCTGACTTTC	CASSTGDRVGANVLTF
NA	TRBV10-1	TRBJ2-7	TRBD2	TGCGCCGGCCGGTTCCGGGGGGGCGACGAGCAGTACTTC	CAGRFRGGDEQYF
NA	TRBV11-2	TRBJ2-7	TRBD1	TGTGCCAGCAGCTTAGATCTCCAGGGGGCGAGGTACGAGCAGTACTTC	CASSLDLQGARYEQYF
once	TRBV15	TRBJ2-1	TRBD2	TGTGCCACCAGCAGAGATCGGGGACTAGCGGGAGTAAGTGAGCAGTTCTTC	CATSRDRGLAGVSEQFF
once	TRBV2	TRBJ2-3	NA	TGTGCCAGCAGTGAAAGTGGGCGACTACAGCGTCCTCCTGCCACAGATACGCAGTATTTT	CASSESGRLQRPPATDTQYF
NA	TRBV19	TRBJ1-1	NA	TGTGCCAGTAGTATAGGAGGGAGTAGCACTGAAGCTTTCTTT	CASSIGGSSTEAFF
NA	TRBV28	TRBJ1-2	TRBD1	TGTGCCAGCAGTTTCCCGCCACTCAACAGGGGATCCCGCTATGGCTACACCTTC	CASSFPPLNRGSRYGYTF
NA	TRBV1	TRBJ1-5	NA	TGCACCAGCAGCCAAGATCAAAGGGGTAGCAATCAGCCCCAGCATTTT	CTSSQDQRGSNQPQHF